This TCR beta chain was sequenced during a study of read filtering for tumor transcriptome and immune sequencing. Details on this clonotype: Since a much larger clone is just one base distant, this may be a read error.

Molecular barcoded adaptors covering alpha/delta and beta/gamma chains were used on about 390 ng RNA. TCRdb itself ran the reads through MiXCR, one entry per CDR3 protein. The sample shows 40,000 to 50,000 distinct CDR3 sequences, about an eighth of them seen only once. This CDR3 comprises 15 residues. The germline CDR1 and CDR2 sequences are MNHEY and SVGEGT. The TCR sequence derives from a donor aged 40 or over with multiple myeloma. The sample was a population of CD138-negative cells sorted from bone marrow. J is TRBJ1-3 and V is TRBV6-2 or TRBV6-3; maybe TRBD1 (5 bases). The CDR3 region is CASSYLTGAGSTIYF. CDR3 DNA sequence: TGTGCCAGCAGTTACTTAACAGGCGCTGGAAGCACCATATATTTT.